These 21 T cell receptor beta chains originate from one sample sequenced in a study of tumor and adjacent non-tumor tissue in lung cancer. The library came from three nested PCR rounds adapted from ARM-PCR protocols. Each CDR3 protein is one row after TCRdb ran MiXCR on the multiplex PCR reads. The sample shows around 120,000 distinct CDR3 sequences, 66% of them seen only once. The template was RNA from unsorted bulk tissue. The sample comprised lung tumor tissue. The receptors originated from a man aged 25 to 40 with non-small cell lung cancer.

This clonotype was counted at least ten times. V and J are TRBV29-1 and TRBJ1-3; D possibly corresponds to TRBD1 (6 bases). The CDR3 spans 13 residues. V was trimmed by 7 bases and J by 0 bases, leaving 10 bases between them. Looked up from germline, CDR1 is SQVTM and CDR2 is ANQGSEA. The CDR3 DNA reads TGCAGCGCGGACAGCGCCTCTGGAAACACCATATATTTT. Translated: CSADSASGNTIYF. Full variable domain (rest looked up from reference TRBV29-1 and TRBJ1-3): SAVISQKPSRDICQRGTSLTIQCQVDSQVTMMFWYRQQPGQSLTLIATANQGSEATYESGFVIDKFPISRPNLTFSTLTVSNMSPEDSSIYLCSADSASGNTIYFGEGSWLTVV.

This clonotype appeared a few times. This may come from a read error, since a much larger clone is one base off. The J gene is TRBJ2-7, the V gene TRBV10-3, with D possibly TRBD2 on 6 matching bases. Per germline, CDR1 ENHRY and CDR2 SYGVKD. This CDR3 comprises 14 residues. The CDR3 region is CPISESEEGYEQYF. In nucleotides, the CDR3 is TGTCCCATCAGTGAGTCGGAGGAGGGGTACGAGCAGTACTTC.

About this clonotype itself: A clone one base away is much larger, so this may be a read error. The chain joins TRBV4-1 to TRBJ2-7; D remains ambiguous. V was pared by 1 base and J by 6 bases, with 13 bases between. Germline CDR1 is MGHRA and CDR2 is YSYEKL. The CDR3 covers 14 residues. The CDR3 here is CASSQGWGNREQYF. CDR3 nucleotide sequence: TGCGCCAGCAGCCAAGGCTGGGGAAACCGCGAGCAGTACTTC.

This clonotype was seen ten or more times. The rearrangement uses TRBV20-1 and TRBJ2-2; D gene ambiguous. Germline-derived CDR1 and CDR2 are DFQATT and SNEGSKA (reference sequence). V shed 3 bases and J shed 0 bases, with 5 bases lying between them. CDR3 size: 13 residues. CDR3 nucleotides: TGCAGTGCTAGTTCGGCGAACACCGGGGAGCTGTTTTTT. Encoded protein: CSASSANTGELFF.

V usage is TRBV6-5 and J usage is TRBJ1-3, with 7 bases aligning to TRBD1. Germline V gene data show CDR1 as MNHEY and CDR2 as SVGAGI. V gave up 6 bases and J gave up 4 bases; unmatched junction bases: 9. The CDR3 loop spans 15 amino acids. As DNA, the CDR3 is TGTGCCAGCAGGAGACAGGGACCTGTAGGAAACACCATATATTTT. It yields the protein CASRRQGPVGNTIYF.

The CDR3, as DNA: TGTGCCATCAGCTCAAGGGGCAGGGGCAATGAGCAGTTCTTC. Encoded protein: CAISSRGRGNEQFF. The rearrangement uses TRBV10-3 and TRBJ2-1, with D tentatively TRBD1 (6 bases). Germline assignment: CDR1 ENHRY and CDR2 SYGVKD. The CDR3 sequence is 14 residues long. Deletions cut 6 bases from V and 6 bases from J, with 15 bases between.

This clonotype has more than one count but fewer than ten. This sequence joins TRBV7-9 and TRBJ2-5; 12 bases map to TRBD2. CDR1 is SEHNR, CDR2 FQNEAQ, per germline (reference sequence). CDR3 length: 16 amino acids. Trimming at V came to 5 bases and at J to 4 bases, leaving 8 bases not matched to a gene. The CDR3 nucleotides read TGTGCCAGCAGCGTCCTAGCGGGGGGGCCGAGAGAGACCCAGTACTTC. It is translated as CASSVLAGGPRETQYF. Full variable domain (remainder filled in from reference TRBV7-9 and TRBJ2-5): DTGVSQNPRHKITKRGQNVTFRCDPISEHNRLYWYRQTLGQGPEFLTYFQNEAQLEKSRLLSDRFSAERPKGSFSTLEIQRTEQGDSAMYLCASSVLAGGPRETQYFGPGTRLLVL.

A note on this clonotype: At one end, the junction sequence differs from germline, possibly due to a read error. The chain is built from TRBV11-2 and TRBJ2-5; D is ambiguous. The CDR3 extends over 13 amino acids. Germline CDR1 is SGHAT and CDR2 is FQNNGV. The CDR3 protein is CASSLLHLETQYF. As DNA, the CDR3 is TGTGCCAGCAGCTTACTCCATCTTGAGACCCAGTATTTC.

This clonotype was found once. Possible read error: a much larger clone is one base away. This chain uses TRBV6-1 with TRBJ1-1, with a possible D match to TRBD1 (5 bases). Trimming took off 5 bases at V and 6 bases at J, with 10 bases between the two ends. Germline V gene data show CDR1 as MNHNS and CDR2 as SASEGT. The CDR3 has 12 amino acids. CDR3 protein: CASSRLGAEAFF. In DNA, the CDR3 is TGTGCCAGCAGTCGACTGGGGGCTGAAGCTTTCTTT.

This chain links TRBV20-1 with TRBJ2-3, with no clear D. Looked up from germline, CDR1 is DFQATT and CDR2 is SNEGSKA (reference sequence). Trimming removed 6 bases at V and 2 bases at J, with 9 bases between. The length of the CDR3 is 12 residues. Here the CDR3 DNA reads TGCAGTGCAAGAAAGCCCACAGATACGCAGTATTTT. Protein sequence: CSARKPTDTQYF.

This clonotype was detected many times. The chain is built from TRBV6-1 and TRBJ1-1; no firm D call. Germline CDR1 is MNHNS and CDR2 is SASEGT. The CDR3 consists of 15 residues. Trimming cost V 1 base and J 1 base, with 10 bases left between them. The CDR3 is CASSEGHTRNTEAFF. The CDR3 DNA reads TGTGCCAGCAGTGAAGGTCACACTCGGAACACTGAAGCTTTCTTT.

This clonotype appeared a few times. A much larger clone differs from this one at a single base, so this may be a read error. The V call is TRBV20-1, the J call TRBJ2-1; D perhaps matches TRBD2 (6 bases). V was pared by 7 bases and J by 8 bases, with 12 bases between. The CDR3 contains 11 residues. Germline V gene sequence: CDR1 DFQATT, CDR2 SNEGSKA (reference sequence). The CDR3 DNA is TGCAGTGTCGGACTAATCGATGAGCAGTTCTTC. Its protein product is CSVGLIDEQFF.

Note on this clonotype: At one end the junction does not follow the germline gene, possibly because of a read error. The genes are TRBV20-1 and TRBJ2-3; D ambiguous. The germline V gene has CDR1 DFQATT and CDR2 SNEGSKA (reference sequence). The CDR3 totals 15 residues. The CDR3 sequence: CSASPGPRSIDTQYF. CDR3 nucleotide sequence: TGCAGTGCTAGCCCCGGACCGCGTAGCATAGATACACAGTATTTT.

At least ten counts were recorded for this clonotype. The chain has TRBV4-2 and TRBJ2-7; 12 positions agree with TRBD1. The CDR3 loop spans 14 amino acids. The V and J ends lost 10 bases and 7 bases, in that order; junction bases with no gene match: 11. Germline CDR1 LGHNA, CDR2 YNFKEQ. The CDR3: CANPAGQGAGEQYF. In DNA form, the CDR3 reads TGTGCCAACCCTGCGGGACAGGGGGCGGGAGAGCAGTACTTC.

This clonotype occurred a few times. A much bigger clone sits one base away, suggesting this may be a read error. V and J are TRBV6-6 and TRBJ2-5; maybe TRBD1 (5 bases). The germline gives CDR1 MNHNY, CDR2 SVGAGI (reference sequence). The CDR3 extends over 12 amino acids. V was trimmed by 7 bases and J by 7 bases, leaving 13 bases between them. The CDR3 is CASTTPRGTQYF. CDR3 bases: TGTGCCAGCACCACCCCTAGGGGGACCCAGTACTTC.

A note on this clonotype: A much larger clone lies a single base off, so this may be a read error. The rearrangement links TRBV6-5 to TRBJ1-1; 7 nucleotides match TRBD1. The CDR3 totals 14 residues. From germline, CDR1 is MNHEY and CDR2 SVGAGI. The CDR3 DNA is TGTGCCAGCAGTTGGGGACAGTTGAACACTGAAGCTCTCTTT. Amino acids: CASSWGQLNTEALF.

On this clonotype itself: A much bigger clone sits one base away, suggesting this may be a read error. This chain uses TRBV6-1 with TRBJ1-5; TRBD1 matches at 10 bases. V shed 7 bases, J shed 4 bases, and the junction held 7 bases outside the gene matches. CDR1 MNHNS and CDR2 SASEGT come from the germline V gene. This CDR3 has 15 amino acids. In DNA form, the CDR3 reads TGTGCCAGCAAAATGGGGGGACAGGGGAATCAGCCCCAGCATTTT. Residues: CASKMGGQGNQPQHF.

A note on this clonotype: A single base separates this from a much larger clone, so it may be a read error. The chain joins TRBV6-2 or TRBV6-3 to TRBJ2-3; 9 positions agree with TRBD2. In germline, CDR1 is MNHEY, CDR2 SVGEGT. Losses at the gene ends were 6 bases for V and 2 bases for J; bases not matched to a gene: 12. This CDR3 is 17 amino acids long. CDR3 sequence reads: CASSKYRTSVNTDTQYF. CDR3 DNA: TGTGCCAGCAGCAAATACCGGACTAGCGTGAACACAGATACGCAGTATTTT.

This clonotype was recorded at least ten times. This sequence joins TRBV29-1 and TRBJ2-2; D perhaps matches TRBD1 (6 bases). This CDR3 comprises 13 residues. Germline CDR1 reads SQVTM; CDR2 reads ANQGSEA. Trimming removed 6 bases from V and 1 base from J, with 9 bases in between. CDR3 amino acids: CSVTGLNTGELFF. CDR3 coding DNA: TGCAGCGTCACAGGGTTGAACACCGGGGAGCTGTTTTTT.

The DNA of the CDR3 is TGTGCCACCAGGGGTCCTAGCACAGATACGCAGTATTTT. This sequence encodes CATRGPSTDTQYF. The chain links TRBV12-3 or TRBV12-4 to TRBJ2-3; D may be TRBD1 (6 bases). The CDR3 is 13 residues long. V lost 10 bases to trimming and J lost 0 bases, with 11 bases between them.

A remark on this clonotype: Given the absence of the conserved phenylalanine or tryptophan at the CDR3 end, a read error is likely. The gene calls are TRBV11-2 and TRBJ2-7, with D possibly called TRBD1 or TRBD2 (6 bases each). The J call is doubtful: the DNA matches TRBJ2-1 better. This CDR3 has 13 amino acids. The germline V gene encodes CDR1 SGHAT and CDR2 FQNNGV. DNA of the CDR3: TGTGCCAGCAGCTCTTTACAGGGACTCGAGCAGTTCCTT. It encodes CASSSLQGLEQFL.